These T cell receptor beta chains were read from a single sample in a study of blood T cell repertoires in COVID-19. TCRdb keeps only in-frame clones here, not all; method: immunoSEQ multiplex PCR. The sample records under 200,000 clones, roughly 80% being singletons. Sequenced material: peripheral blood. The receptors were gathered from a woman between 65 and 79 years old with COVID-19, enrolled during active disease. Both conserved end residues are trimmed from each CDR3. The order of the fields is CDR3 protein, J gene, V gene.

CDR3 protein: ASSEPRGRETQY; J gene: TRBJ2-5; V gene: TRBV7-2
CDR3 protein: ASSHPDRVGVGYT; J gene: TRBJ1-2; V gene: TRBV3-1/TRBV3-2
CDR3 protein: ARSRPGGDQPQH; J gene: TRBJ1-5; V gene: TRBV5-1
CDR3 protein: AISDPYRGMNTEAF; J gene: TRBJ1-1; V gene: TRBV10-3
CDR3 protein: ASSPRGHYGYT; J gene: TRBJ1-2; V gene: TRBV4-1
CDR3 protein: ASSTPLRETSGSSSGELF; J gene: TRBJ2-2; V gene: TRBV7-8
CDR3 protein: ASSQAGGVNQPQH; J gene: TRBJ1-5; V gene: TRBV4-1
CDR3 protein: ASSFRGTAWDYT; J gene: TRBJ1-2; V gene: TRBV28
CDR3 protein: ASRSSGRGGEQY; J gene: TRBJ2-7; V gene: TRBV3-1/TRBV3-2
CDR3 protein: ASSLSLGGLH; J gene: TRBJ1-6; V gene: TRBV28
CDR3 protein: ASSLGTGSVETQY; J gene: TRBJ2-5; V gene: TRBV19
CDR3 protein: ATSRDRGAGGNTIY; J gene: TRBJ1-3; V gene: TRBV15
CDR3 protein: ASSVEGQGVYGYT; J gene: TRBJ1-2; V gene: TRBV9
CDR3 protein: ASSVATGLGYEQY; J gene: TRBJ2-7; V gene: TRBV9
CDR3 protein: ASSEGQGDGNEKLF; J gene: TRBJ1-4; V gene: TRBV7-9
CDR3 protein: ASSLGWGTNYEQY; J gene: TRBJ2-7; V gene: TRBV7-6
CDR3 protein: ASSLGAIRGGGYT; J gene: TRBJ1-2; V gene: TRBV28
CDR3 protein: ASTQLDRGHETQY; J gene: TRBJ2-5; V gene: TRBV3-1/TRBV3-2
CDR3 protein: ASNEVGAAEAF; J gene: TRBJ1-1; V gene: TRBV9
CDR3 protein: ASSYDRGGVGTEAF; J gene: TRBJ1-1; V gene: TRBV18
CDR3 protein: AWSLGTANSPLH; J gene: TRBJ1-6; V gene: TRBV30
CDR3 protein: ASSLLGVLH; J gene: TRBJ1-6; V gene: TRBV28
CDR3 protein: SVAVSGTDTQY; J gene: TRBJ2-3; V gene: TRBV29-1
CDR3 protein: ASSAPLSGGRTDTQY; J gene: TRBJ2-3; V gene: TRBV9